The clone carrying this T cell receptor (beta chain) was seen a single time. Antigen unknown. The data were taken from a study of shared clonotypes between healthy human individuals. Naive CD8 cells, CD45RO-negative and positively selected for CCR7, excluded terminally differentiated effector memory CD45RA+ cells. Study-level findings and limits: Relative to clonotypes present in all four donors, those not shared had lower generation probabilities.

The study ran the assay at deep level. For sorted subsets, about 0.2 ug DNA per replicate equaled around 30,000 T cell genomes. Sequencing used immunoSEQ multiplex PCR; TCRdb keeps in-frame clones, though not all of them. The repertoire consists of about 2 million clones, with over 85% occurring once and the leading ten covering approximately 1%. The sequence was obtained from a young man in good health. Sequencing used naive CD8+ T cells sorted from blood.

The CDR3 DNA reads as TGTGCCAGCAGTTCACACCTAGCGGGCACAGATACGCAGTATTTT. This encodes CASSSHLAGTDTQYF. V and J are TRBV28 and TRBJ2-3, with 7 positions matching TRBD2. The length of the CDR3 is 15 residues. Germline V gives CDR1 MDHEN, CDR2 SYDVKM. Germline trimming cut 4 bases from V and 1 base from J; bases unmatched to any gene: 5.